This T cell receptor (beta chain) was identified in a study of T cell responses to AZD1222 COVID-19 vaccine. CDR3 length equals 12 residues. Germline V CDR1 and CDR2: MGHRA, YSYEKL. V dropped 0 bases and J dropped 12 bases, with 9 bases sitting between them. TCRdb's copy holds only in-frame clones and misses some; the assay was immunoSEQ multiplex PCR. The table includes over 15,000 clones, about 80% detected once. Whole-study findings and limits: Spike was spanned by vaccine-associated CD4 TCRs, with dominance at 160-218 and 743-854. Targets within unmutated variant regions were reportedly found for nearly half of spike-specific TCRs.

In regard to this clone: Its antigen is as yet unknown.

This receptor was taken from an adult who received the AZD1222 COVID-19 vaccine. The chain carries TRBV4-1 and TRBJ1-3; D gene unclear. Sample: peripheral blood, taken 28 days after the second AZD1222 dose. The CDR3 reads CASSQDGLLIYF. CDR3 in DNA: TGCGCCAGCAGCCAAGATGGTCTTCTCATATATTTT.